This is a list of T cell receptor beta chains from one sample in a study of T cells after yellow fever vaccination. Each CDR3 protein is one row after TCRdb ran MiXCR on the 5' RACE reads. The profile covers roughly 96,000 distinct CDR3 sequences, with roughly 8.2% appearing a single time and over 15% taken by the ten largest. The sequenced sample was CD8+ T cells not binding an NS4B(214-222) dextramer, sorted from PBMCs, obtained roughly 14 days after the first yellow fever vaccination. These receptors originate from a man aged 18 to 35 who received the YFV17D yellow fever vaccine. Each CDR3 is given with its conserved first and last residue. A D gene is named only where the DNA matches it firmly. Only some rows state a clone size, as once, few, many or a class for expanded clones.

D	size	V	J	CDR3	DNA
.	many	TRBV21-1	TRBJ1-6	CASSKGNSYNSPLHF	TGTGCCAGCAGCAAAGGGAACTCCTATAATTCACCCCTCCACTTT
.	many	TRBV15	TRBJ2-5	CATSTLPDREQETQYF	TGTGCCACCAGCACTCTACCGGACAGAGAGCAAGAGACCCAGTACTTC
TRBD1	.	TRBV6-2/TRBV6-3	TRBJ1-5	CASSYEGASGQPQHF	TGTGCCAGCAGTTACGAGGGGGCATCGGGTCAGCCCCAGCATTTT
.	.	TRBV7-9	TRBJ1-1	CASSLVALGRHTEAFF	TGTGCCAGCAGCTTAGTAGCCTTGGGACGGCACACTGAAGCTTTCTTT
.	few	TRBV6-2/TRBV6-3	TRBJ1-2	CASSYLTANYGYTF	TGTGCCAGCAGTTACCTAACAGCTAACTATGGCTACACCTTC
TRBD1	few	TRBV4-2	TRBJ1-2	CASSQTQIRDRAGYGYTF	TGTGCCAGCAGCCAGACCCAAATAAGGGACAGGGCCGGGTATGGCTACACCTTC
TRBD1	few	TRBV2	TRBJ2-1	CASTRTRDRADNEQFF	TGTGCCAGCACCCGAACCCGGGACAGGGCGGACAATGAGCAGTTCTTC
.	.	TRBV15	TRBJ2-5	CATSRRAGRETQYF	TGTGCCACCAGCCGCCGGGCAGGGAGAGAGACCCAGTACTTC
.	few	TRBV29-1	TRBJ2-5	CSVEDPAGVRETQYF	TGCAGCGTTGAAGATCCCGCCGGCGTCCGGGAGACCCAGTACTTC
TRBD1	few	TRBV20-1	TRBJ1-5	CSALDREGQPQHF	TGCAGTGCTTTGGACAGGGAGGGTCAGCCCCAGCATTTT
.	few	TRBV5-4	TRBJ2-5	CASSLAGFETQYF	TGTGCCAGCAGCTTGGCAGGGTTTGAGACCCAGTACTTC
TRBD1	few	TRBV5-1	TRBJ2-7	CASSLARDRAFSYEQYF	TGCGCCAGCAGCTTGGCCAGGGACAGGGCGTTCTCCTACGAGCAGTACTTC
TRBD1	many	TRBV12-3/TRBV12-4	TRBJ2-1	CASSSTGAGEQFF	TGTGCCAGCAGCTCAACAGGGGCCGGTGAGCAGTTCTTC
TRBD2	few	TRBV9	TRBJ2-3	CASSEGSGGSTDTQYF	TGTGCCAGCAGCGAAGGCAGCGGGGGGTCCACAGATACGCAGTATTTT
TRBD2	many	TRBV12-3/TRBV12-4	TRBJ2-5	CASTTGGEETQYF	TGTGCCAGCACTACGGGAGGGGAAGAGACCCAGTACTTC
.	many	TRBV11-2	TRBJ2-1	CASSLNRAGARVEQFF	TGTGCCAGCAGCTTGAATCGGGCAGGGGCAAGGGTTGAGCAGTTCTTC
.	few	TRBV7-9	TRBJ2-3	CASQETDTQYF	TGTGCCAGCCAAGAAACAGATACGCAGTATTTT
.	.	TRBV4-1	TRBJ2-1	CASSRRWDGTYNEQFF	TGCGCCAGCAGCCGACGGTGGGACGGGACCTACAATGAGCAGTTCTTC
TRBD1	.	TRBV2	TRBJ1-1	CASRGDRERGVMNTEAFF	TGTGCCAGCAGGGGGGACAGGGAGCGGGGGGTGATGAACACTGAAGCTTTCTTT
.	.	TRBV4-3	TRBJ2-3	CASSPKGVADTQYF	TGCGCCAGCAGCCCCAAGGGGGTTGCAGATACGCAGTATTTT
.	few	TRBV10-3	TRBJ2-1	CAAGRTNEQFF	TGTGCCGCTGGGCGGACGAATGAGCAGTTCTTC
.	few	TRBV5-4	TRBJ2-3	CASRSLGTDTQYF	TGTGCCAGCAGGTCGTTGGGAACAGATACGCAGTATTTT
.	.	TRBV5-1	TRBJ2-4	CASSRVSGGTTKNIQYF	TGCGCCAGCAGCCGGGTTTCCGGCGGGACAACCAAAAACATTCAGTACTTC
TRBD1	few	TRBV5-5	TRBJ1-1	CASSIPGQGTEAFF	TGTGCCAGCAGCATCCCGGGACAGGGCACTGAAGCTTTCTTT
.	.	TRBV6-5	TRBJ1-3	CASSYSRAEYLSGNTIYF	TGTGCCAGCAGTTACTCCCGGGCAGAGTATCTCTCTGGAAACACCATATATTTT
.	many	TRBV6-5	TRBJ1-2	CASSYGDRSSWGYTF	TGTGCCAGCAGTTATGGCGACAGATCATCGTGGGGCTACACCTTC